Listed below are T cell receptor beta chains from one sample, sequenced in a study of vaccination and CD4 T cells after COVID-19. What these receptors recognize is not known. One entry per CDR3 protein, called by TCRdb with MiXCR from the PCR reads. The repertoire consists of about 21,000 distinct CDR3 sequences, with roughly 29% occurring once and the leading ten covering under 13%. Sequencing input: cultured CD4+ T cells from blood. The receptors originated from a human donor with COVID-19. Both conserved end residues are part of each CDR3. D genes are given only for firm matches. Clone size appears in some rows only: once, few, many, or a class for an expanded clone.

size: NA
V: TRBV19
D: NA
J: TRBJ2-2
DNA: TGTGCCAGTAGTATGGGTCAGGGAGGCACCGGGGAGCTGTTTTTT
CDR3: CASSMGQGGTGELFF

size: few
V: TRBV27
D: TRBD1
J: TRBJ1-2
DNA: TGTGCCAGCAGTAGACCGCCGGGACAGGGCAATTCCGGCTACACCTTC
CDR3: CASSRPPGQGNSGYTF

size: few
V: TRBV12-3/TRBV12-4
D: NA
J: TRBJ1-6
DNA: TGTGCCGGGGGGAACCATAATTCACCCCTCCACTTT
CDR3: CAGGNHNSPLHF

size: NA
V: TRBV4-1
D: NA
J: TRBJ1-1
DNA: TGCGCCAGCAGCCAAGTACGGTCGCGGACAAGGAACACTGAAGCTTTCTTT
CDR3: CASSQVRSRTRNTEAFF

size: medium-sized
V: TRBV4-3
D: TRBD2
J: TRBJ2-3
DNA: TGCGCCAGCAGCCAAGCGCTACTAGCGGTCGGGGCAGATACGCAGTATTTT
CDR3: CASSQALLAVGADTQYF

size: few
V: TRBV9
D: NA
J: TRBJ1-1
DNA: TGTGCCAGCAGCGTATCCCCTGGACGGGGGGACACTGAAGCTTTCTTT
CDR3: CASSVSPGRGDTEAFF

size: NA
V: TRBV28
D: TRBD2
J: TRBJ2-7
DNA: TGTGCCAGCAGTTTGTCTAGCGGGGGGGTCGGTTACGAGCAGTACTTC
CDR3: CASSLSSGGVGYEQYF

size: few
V: TRBV11-2
D: NA
J: TRBJ2-5
DNA: TGTGCCAGCAGCGGGGGGGGGCCGAAAGAGACCCAGTACTTC
CDR3: CASSGGGPKETQYF

size: few
V: TRBV7-2
D: TRBD2
J: TRBJ2-5
DNA: TGTGCCAGCAGCTTCCCCGGGGGGGCGGAGACCCAGTACTTC
CDR3: CASSFPGGAETQYF

size: NA
V: TRBV24-1
D: NA
J: TRBJ2-7
DNA: TGTGCCACCGGTCAAATATGGGGGCAAACCTACGAGCAGTACTTC
CDR3: CATGQIWGQTYEQYF

size: NA
V: TRBV5-8
D: NA
J: TRBJ2-7
DNA: TGTGCCAGCAGCCACTACTACGAGCAGTACTTC
CDR3: CASSHYYEQYF

size: few
V: TRBV11-2
D: TRBD2
J: TRBJ2-5
DNA: TGTGCCAGCAGCCCGCGGGGGGGGGGCCTCGGGGAGACCCAGTACTTC
CDR3: CASSPRGGGLGETQYF

size: NA
V: TRBV19
D: NA
J: TRBJ1-1
DNA: TGTGCCAGTAGTTTAACATATGAAGCTTTCTTT
CDR3: CASSLTYEAFF

size: NA
V: TRBV4-2
D: TRBD2
J: TRBJ2-5
DNA: TGTGCCAGCAGCCAAGGGGTTAGCGGGAGAGAATACCAAGAGACCCAGTACTTC
CDR3: CASSQGVSGREYQETQYF

size: few
V: TRBV12-3/TRBV12-4
D: NA
J: TRBJ2-2
DNA: TGTGCCAGCAGTTCGGGACGGCCTACGGAGCTGTTTTTT
CDR3: CASSSGRPTELFF

size: NA
V: TRBV5-4
D: NA
J: TRBJ2-7
DNA: TGTGCCAGCAGCTTGGGCGGGGCCCCTTTCGACGAGCAGTACTTC
CDR3: CASSLGGAPFDEQYF

size: few
V: TRBV19
D: NA
J: TRBJ2-1
DNA: TGTGCCAGTAGTATGGAGAGCTCCTACAATGAGCAGTTCTTC
CDR3: CASSMESSYNEQFF

size: few
V: TRBV6-2/TRBV6-3
D: TRBD1
J: TRBJ1-5
DNA: TGTGCCAGCAGTTACTTCCCAGGACAGACAGGGGTTAGTCAGCCCCAGCATTTT
CDR3: CASSYFPGQTGVSQPQHF

size: NA
V: TRBV6-2/TRBV6-3
D: NA
J: TRBJ1-5
DNA: TGTGTCACGGCAGGGTATGGTAGCAATCAGCCCCAGCATTTT
CDR3: CVTAGYGSNQPQHF

size: few
V: TRBV20-1
D: NA
J: TRBJ1-2
DNA: TGCAGTGCTAGTTCCCGGGTAAGCACGGACTATGGCTACACCTTC
CDR3: CSASSRVSTDYGYTF

size: few
V: TRBV5-4
D: NA
J: TRBJ1-1
DNA: TGTGCCAGCAGCTCCAAACAGGGTTTGGACACTGAAGCTTTCTTT
CDR3: CASSSKQGLDTEAFF

size: few
V: TRBV28
D: NA
J: TRBJ2-7
DNA: TGTGCCAGCACACAGTGGGGGGCGAGCTCCTACGAGCAGTACTTC
CDR3: CASTQWGASSYEQYF

size: NA
V: TRBV7-9
D: NA
J: TRBJ2-7
DNA: TGTGCCAGCAGCTTAGACACAGACGGGCACGAGCAGTACTTC
CDR3: CASSLDTDGHEQYF

size: few
V: TRBV10-3
D: NA
J: TRBJ1-1
DNA: TGTGCCATCAGTGGGTACCGGGGCACTGAAGCTTTCTTT
CDR3: CAISGYRGTEAFF

size: NA
V: TRBV12-3/TRBV12-4
D: TRBD2
J: TRBJ2-5
DNA: TGTGCCACCGCAGAAGGACTAGGTCTCACCCAGTACTTC
CDR3: CATAEGLGLTQYF

size: few
V: TRBV19
D: NA
J: TRBJ2-4
DNA: TGTGCCAGTAGTCTGTTTATAGCCAAAAACATTCAGTACTTC
CDR3: CASSLFIAKNIQYF

size: NA
V: TRBV2
D: NA
J: TRBJ1-5
DNA: TGTGCCAGCACCGTCGGTTGGGACTTCAGTCAGCCCCAGCATTTT
CDR3: CASTVGWDFSQPQHF

size: NA
V: TRBV11-3
D: NA
J: TRBJ2-2
DNA: TGTGCCAGCAACAAGGGGGCGAACACCGGGGAGCTGTTTTTT
CDR3: CASNKGANTGELFF

size: once
V: TRBV5-6
D: NA
J: TRBJ1-6
DNA: TGTGCCAGCAGTGCAGGGTCCCCCTTAGTCTCACCCCTCCACTTT
CDR3: CASSAGSPLVSPLHF

size: few
V: TRBV19
D: NA
J: TRBJ1-2
DNA: TGTGCCAGCAACCGAGGGGATCAGGGTAATAGTTGGGGCTACACCTTC
CDR3: CASNRGDQGNSWGYTF

size: NA
V: TRBV28
D: NA
J: TRBJ1-1
DNA: TGTGCCAGCAGCAACGGACAGGAAGCTTTCTTT
CDR3: CASSNGQEAFF

size: NA
V: TRBV19
D: TRBD2
J: TRBJ2-4
DNA: TGTGCCAGTAGTATTCAGCGGGGGAGGGCCAAAAACATTCAGTACTTC
CDR3: CASSIQRGRAKNIQYF

size: NA
V: TRBV2
D: TRBD1
J: TRBJ1-1
DNA: TGTGCCAGCAGACGACTTGGACAGGGGAACACTGAAGCTTTCTTT
CDR3: CASRRLGQGNTEAFF

size: NA
V: TRBV18
D: NA
J: TRBJ1-1
DNA: TGTGCCAGCTCACCAGGGGTTCCGAACACTGAAGCTTTCTTT
CDR3: CASSPGVPNTEAFF